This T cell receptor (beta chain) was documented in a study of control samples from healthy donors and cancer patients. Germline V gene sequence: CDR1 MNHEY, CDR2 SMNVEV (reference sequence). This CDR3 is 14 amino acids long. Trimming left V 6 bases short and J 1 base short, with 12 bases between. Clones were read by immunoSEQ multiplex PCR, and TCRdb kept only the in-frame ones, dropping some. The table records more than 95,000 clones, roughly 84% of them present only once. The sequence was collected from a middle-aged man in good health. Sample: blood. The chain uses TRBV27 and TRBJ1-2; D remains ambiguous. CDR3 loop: CASRPSGVNYGYTF. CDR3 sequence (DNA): TGTGCCAGCAGGCCCAGTGGGGTTAACTATGGCTACACCTTC.